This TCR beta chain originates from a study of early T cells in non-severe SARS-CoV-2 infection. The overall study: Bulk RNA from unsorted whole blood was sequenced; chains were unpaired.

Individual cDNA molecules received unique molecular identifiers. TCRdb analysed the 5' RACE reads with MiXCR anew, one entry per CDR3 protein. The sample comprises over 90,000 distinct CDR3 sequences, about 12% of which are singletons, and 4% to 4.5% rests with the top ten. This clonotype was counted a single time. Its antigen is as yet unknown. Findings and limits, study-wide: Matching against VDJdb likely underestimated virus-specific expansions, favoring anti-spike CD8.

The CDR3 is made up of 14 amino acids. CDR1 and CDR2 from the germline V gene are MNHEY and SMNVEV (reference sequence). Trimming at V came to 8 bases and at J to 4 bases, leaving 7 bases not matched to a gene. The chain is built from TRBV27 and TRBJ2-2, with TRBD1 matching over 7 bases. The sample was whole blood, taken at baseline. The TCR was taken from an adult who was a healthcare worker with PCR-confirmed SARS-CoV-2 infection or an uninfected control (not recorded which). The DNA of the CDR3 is TGTGCCAGCGAACGACAGGGTAGCACCGGGGAGCTGTTTTTT. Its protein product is CASERQGSTGELFF.